The 10 T cell receptor beta chains given below trace back to one sample, sequenced in a study of shared clonotypes between healthy human individuals. Assay: immunoSEQ multiplex PCR; the TCRdb copy retains only in-frame clones and omits some. The repertoire has about 2 million clones, roughly 94% of them found once; the top ten carry 0.13%. The sequenced sample was naive CD4+ T cells sorted from blood. Subset specified: CD45RA+ positively selected. Receptors originate from a man younger than 35 in good health.

CDR3 sequence: CASSQTVPETQYF. The CDR3 bases are TGTGCCAGCAGCCAGACAGTCCCCGAGACCCAGTACTTC. The V and J genes are TRBV5-4 and TRBJ2-5; D might be TRBD1 (5 bases). The germline gives CDR1 SGHNT, CDR2 YYREEE (reference sequence). The length of the CDR3 is 13 residues. Trimming shortened V by 4 bases and J by 5 bases, and 12 bases separated the two germline ends.

The chain couples TRBV30 to TRBJ2-1; D gene ambiguous. In germline, CDR1 is GTSNPN, CDR2 SVGIG (reference sequence). The CDR3 loop spans 12 amino acids. V was clipped by 8 bases and J by 4 bases, with 12 bases between them. In nucleotides, the CDR3 is TGTGCCCTCGATCGGTTATACAATGAGCAGTTCTTC. It translates to CALDRLYNEQFF.

The chain recombines TRBV6-5 with TRBJ1-2; D gene ambiguous. CDR3 length: 12 amino acids. Germline CDR1 and CDR2: MNHEY and SVGAGI. V dropped 5 bases and J dropped 4 bases, with 8 bases sitting between them. The DNA for the CDR3 is TGTGCCAGCAGTCGACTAGGCTATGGCTACACCTTC. Translation: CASSRLGYGYTF.

The chain carries TRBV2 and TRBJ2-7; 8 bases align to TRBD2. CDR3 length: 14 residues. CDR1 is SNHLY and CDR2 is FYNNEI in the germline V gene. The V gene end was trimmed by 8 bases and the J gene end by 3 bases; junction bases not matched to a gene: 9. DNA for the CDR3: TGTGCCAGCCGAGCCGGGGGACTAGGCTACGAGCAGTACTTC. Its translation: CASRAGGLGYEQYF.

This clone was detected only once. The rearrangement uses TRBV7-8 and TRBJ2-6, with D perhaps matching TRBD1 (6 bases). V was cut by 2 bases and J by 3 bases, with 14 bases left in between. CDR1 and CDR2 (germline): SGHVS, FQNEAQ. CDR3 size: 17 residues. CDR3 in amino acids: CASSLQGWSGGANVLTF. In nucleotides, the CDR3 is TGTGCCAGCAGCTTACAGGGGTGGAGTGGTGGGGCCAACGTCCTGACTTTC. Looking up the rest from reference TRBV7-8 and TRBJ2-6 gives the full variable domain: GAGVSQSPRYKVAKRGQDVALRCDPISGHVSLFWYQQALGQGPEFLTYFQNEAQLDKSGLPSDRFFAERPEGSVSTLKIQRTQQEDSAVYLCASSLQGWSGGANVLTFGAGSRLTVL.

The CDR3, as DNA: TGTGCCAGCAGCAAAACGGGGATTTATAATGAAAAACTGTTTTTT. Translating it yields CASSKTGIYNEKLFF. The chain combines TRBV7-2 with TRBJ1-4, with unresolved D. Per the germline V gene, CDR1 is SGHTA and CDR2 is FQGNSA. Trimming took off 5 bases at V and 4 bases at J, with 14 bases between the two ends. This CDR3 has 15 amino acids.

This clone was found once. The chain is built from TRBV25-1 and TRBJ1-2; TRBD1 aligns across 8 bases. Germline trimming cut 5 bases from V and 7 bases from J; bases unmatched to any gene: 9. The CDR3 sequence is 14 residues long. Germline assignment: CDR1 MGHDK and CDR2 SYGVNS. The CDR3 DNA is TGTGCCAGCAGTCCTACAGGGGGAAGTTCTGGCTACACCTTC. This codes for CASSPTGGSSGYTF.

The CDR3 nucleotides are TGTGCCAGCTCATTTAGACTAGCGGGATTGGACGAGCAGTACTTC. Its protein is CASSFRLAGLDEQYF. This sequence joins TRBV18 and TRBJ2-7, with 11 bases identical to TRBD2. Germline trimming cut 5 bases from V and 5 bases from J; bases unmatched to any gene: 8. The V gene's germline CDR1 is KGHSH and CDR2 LQKENI. CDR3 size: 15 residues. The full variable domain, with the rest looked up from reference TRBV18 and TRBJ2-7, is NAGVMQNPRHLVRRRGQEARLRCSPMKGHSHVYWYRQLPEEGLKFMVYLQKENIIDESGMPKERFSAEFPKEGPSILRIQQVVRGDSAAYFCASSFRLAGLDEQYFGPGTRLTVT.

The chain employs TRBV18 and TRBJ1-1, with D possibly TRBD1 on 5 matching bases. Germline V CDR1 and CDR2: KGHSH, LQKENI. Trimming removed 3 bases from V and 7 bases from J, with 9 bases in between. There are 12 residues in the CDR3. CDR3 DNA: TGTGCCAGCTCACCCTCGACAGATGAAGCTTTCTTT. It specifies CASSPSTDEAFF.

The chain has TRBV10-3 and TRBJ2-2; the D call may be TRBD1 or TRBD2 (5 bases each). The CDR3 is 14 amino acids. V lost 5 bases to trimming and J lost 2 bases, with 9 bases between them. Germline V gene lookup returns CDR1 ENHRY and CDR2 SYGVKD. CDR3 sequence reads: CAISPRDNTGELFF. The CDR3 DNA reads TGTGCCATCAGTCCCCGGGACAACACCGGGGAGCTGTTTTTT.